This is a list of T cell receptor beta chains from one sample in a study of cytomegalovirus exposure and HLA in healthy donors. The protocol was immunoSEQ multiplex PCR, while the TCRdb copy is restricted to in-frame clones and leaves out a portion. The repertoire holds 100,000 to 150,000 clones, with roughly 95% as singletons. The specimen was PBMCs. The receptors here all came from a man in his late teens or twenties in good health and CMV-seronegative. Each CDR3 is given with its conserved first and last residue. The D gene is left open where the match is weak. The size field is filled for only some rows; it gives once, few, many or a size class.

d_gene	v_gene	abundance	len	j_gene	CDR3nt	CDR3aa
NA	TRBV29-1	NA	13	TRBJ2-7	TGCAGCGTTGTAGGGGGGGGCGGGTACGAGCAGTACTTC	CSVVGGGGYEQYF
TRBD2	TRBV30	NA	14	TRBJ2-3	TGTGCCTGGAGTGTACTACGGGGGGGAGATACGCAGTATTTT	CAWSVLRGGDTQYF
TRBD2	TRBV6-1	few	15	TRBJ2-7	TGTGCCAGCAGTGAGGGGCCTAGCGGGAGTTACGAGCAGTACTTC	CASSEGPSGSYEQYF
TRBD1	TRBV7-9	NA	15	TRBJ2-3	TGTGCCAGCAGCCCCGGGACAGGGGGTCGAGATACGCAGTATTTT	CASSPGTGGRDTQYF
NA	TRBV18	NA	14	TRBJ1-2	TGTGCCAGCTCACCACAGGGAGAAAACTATGGCTACACCTTC	CASSPQGENYGYTF
NA	TRBV9	NA	16	TRBJ2-1	TGTGCCAGCAGCGCTATTCGGGGAGGCCCCTACAATGAGCAGTTCTTC	CASSAIRGGPYNEQFF
TRBD2	TRBV7-2	NA	15	TRBJ2-5	TGTGCCAGCAGCTTAGACTGGACTAGCTCGGAGACCCAGTACTTC	CASSLDWTSSETQYF
TRBD1	TRBV9	NA	16	TRBJ2-3	TGTGCCAGCAGCTCTCCCCGGGACAGGGACACAGATACGCAGTATTTT	CASSSPRDRDTDTQYF
NA	TRBV7-9	NA	14	TRBJ2-7	TGTGCCAGCAGCCCGGGACTTTACTCCTACGAGCAGTACTTC	CASSPGLYSYEQYF
TRBD2	TRBV27	NA	16	TRBJ2-1	TGTGCCAGCAGGAGGCTAGCGGGAGTGAGCTACAATGAGCAGTTCTTC	CASRRLAGVSYNEQFF
TRBD2	TRBV30	NA	13	TRBJ2-7	TGTGCCTGGACACCAGCGGGAGTGGGTGAGCAGTACTTC	CAWTPAGVGEQYF
NA	TRBV2	NA	11	TRBJ2-1	TGTGCCAGCAGCGGGACTCTCGAGCAGTTCTTC	CASSGTLEQFF
TRBD1	TRBV6-5	few	14	TRBJ2-2	TGTGCCAGCAGTTCTACAGGGGACACCGGGGAGCTGTTTTTT	CASSSTGDTGELFF
NA	TRBV2	NA	13	TRBJ1-1	TGTGCCAACTCGAAGGGGGAATACACTGAAGCTTTCTTT	CANSKGEYTEAFF
TRBD1	TRBV29-1	NA	13	TRBJ1-4	TGCAGCGGCAACAGGGGGGGGAGTGAAAAACTGTTTTTT	CSGNRGGSEKLFF
NA	TRBV29-1	NA	16	TRBJ2-1	TGCAGCGTTGGCGGAGCGGACAGCCAATTTTACAATGAGCAGTTCTTC	CSVGGADSQFYNEQFF
TRBD2	TRBV28	NA	17	TRBJ2-3	TGTGCCAGCAGTTTATGGGGTAGCGGGAGGGCCACAGATACGCAGTATTTT	CASSLWGSGRATDTQYF
TRBD1	TRBV10-1	NA	15	TRBJ2-2	TGCGCCAGCAGTTTCGGACAGGGGATAGCCGGGGAGCTGTTTTTT	CASSFGQGIAGELFF
NA	TRBV7-8	NA	15	TRBJ2-3	TGTGCCAGCAGCCGCGGGACCGCGAACACAGATACGCAGTATTTT	CASSRGTANTDTQYF
TRBD2	TRBV28	once	19	TRBJ2-2	TGTGCCAGCAGTTCGGGACTAGCGGGAGAAGGTTTTAACACCGGGGAGCTGTTTTTT	CASSSGLAGEGFNTGELFF
TRBD2	TRBV7-3	NA	16	TRBJ2-7	TGTGCCAGCAGCTCCCGGACTAGCGGACTCTCCTACGAGCAGTACTTC	CASSSRTSGLSYEQYF
NA	TRBV19	NA	14	TRBJ2-7	TGTGCCAGTAGTATAGTGGGCAGCTCCTACGAGCAGTACTTC	CASSIVGSSYEQYF
TRBD1	TRBV4-1	NA	14	TRBJ1-1	TGCGCCAGCAGCCAGGGACAGGGAAACACTGAAGCTTTCTTT	CASSQGQGNTEAFF
NA	TRBV6-5	NA	14	TRBJ1-1	TGTGCCAGCTCCCAGTCCTGGGGCTGGACTGAAGCTTTCTTT	CASSQSWGWTEAFF
NA	TRBV19	NA	14	TRBJ1-1	TGTGCCGATCGTGGACAGTCTGCGAACACTGAAGCTTTCTTT	CADRGQSANTEAFF
NA	TRBV4-2	NA	12	TRBJ1-2	TGTGCCAGCAGCCAAGGCCGAGGTGGCTACACCTTC	CASSQGRGGYTF
NA	TRBV21-1	NA	15	TRBJ1-5	TGTGCCATCCGTCTTAGACTCTATAGCAATCAGCCCCAGCATTTT	CAIRLRLYSNQPQHF
NA	TRBV19	NA	14	TRBJ2-3	TGTGCCAGTAGTATCACTTACGCACCGGATACGCAGTATTTT	CASSITYAPDTQYF
TRBD1	TRBV28	NA	15	TRBJ2-6	TGTGCCAGCAGTCCAGGACAGGCTGGGGCCAACGTCCTGACTTTC	CASSPGQAGANVLTF
NA	TRBV11-2	NA	15	TRBJ2-7	TGTGCCAGCAGCTTCCAGACACGTTCCGTCTACGAGCAGTACTTC	CASSFQTRSVYEQYF
TRBD2	TRBV11-3	NA	17	TRBJ2-7	TGTGCCAGCAGCCCCGGGATAGCGGGAGGGCCTCGGAACGAGCAGTACTTC	CASSPGIAGGPRNEQYF
TRBD2	TRBV5-4	NA	13	TRBJ2-1	TGTGCCAGCAGCTTGGCGGGGGGCAATGAGCAGTTCTTC	CASSLAGGNEQFF
TRBD2	TRBV4-1	NA	11	TRBJ2-3	TGCGCCTCCAAGCGGGGGGATACGCAGTATTTT	CASKRGDTQYF
NA	TRBV28	NA	14	TRBJ2-1	TGTGCCAGCAGTTTATCCCCTAGTTCCAATGAGCAGTTCTTC	CASSLSPSSNEQFF
NA	TRBV18	once	13	TRBJ1-1	TGTGCCAGTGGAGACAGGTTGGACACTGAAGCTTTCTTT	CASGDRLDTEAFF
TRBD1	TRBV7-9	NA	15	TRBJ1-4	TGTGCCAGCAGCCTGTACGGACAGGGGGGAGAAAAACTGTTTTTT	CASSLYGQGGEKLFF
TRBD2	TRBV9	NA	15	TRBJ2-1	TGTGCCAGCAGCGCGACTAGCGGGAGCTACAATGAGCAGTTCTTC	CASSATSGSYNEQFF
TRBD1	TRBV28	once	15	TRBJ2-1	TGTGCCAGCATTACTTCCGGACAGGGGGTAAATGAGCAGTTCTTC	CASITSGQGVNEQFF
NA	TRBV4-1	NA	16	TRBJ2-7	TGCGCCAGCAGCCAAGATAAAAGCAGGGTCTCCTACGAGCAGTACTTC	CASSQDKSRVSYEQYF
NA	TRBV4-2	NA	15	TRBJ1-2	TGTGCCAGCAGCCCGGGGGTTGGACGATCCTTCGGCTACACCTTC	CASSPGVGRSFGYTF
TRBD2	TRBV7-2	NA	14	TRBJ2-7	TGTGCCAGCAGCTTCGGCGGGAGGCCTTACGAGCAGTACTTC	CASSFGGRPYEQYF
NA	TRBV7-3	NA	13	TRBJ2-1	TGTGCCAGCAGCCCGGACTCAACCAATGAGCAGTTCTTC	CASSPDSTNEQFF
TRBD1	TRBV19	NA	15	TRBJ2-7	TGTGCCACCACGAAGGGGCCCGGACAGGGGATCGAGCAGTACTTC	CATTKGPGQGIEQYF
TRBD1	TRBV6-4	NA	19	TRBJ2-7	TGTGCCACCAACGTCCCCCGGGACAGGTTAGAGGGGGACTCCTACGAGCAGTACTTC	CATNVPRDRLEGDSYEQYF
TRBD2	TRBV7-2	NA	16	TRBJ2-7	TGTGCCAGCAGCTTAGCGGGGGGGACTAGTAGTAAGATGGAGTACTTC	CASSLAGGTSSKMEYF
NA	TRBV5-1	NA	15	TRBJ2-1	TGCGCCAGCAGCTTGGAGTTCAGCTCCTACAATGAGCAGTTCTTC	CASSLEFSSYNEQFF
TRBD1	TRBV28	NA	15	TRBJ1-5	TGTGCCACCCAGTTTACGGGACAGATATATCAGCCCCAGCATTTT	CATQFTGQIYQPQHF
NA	TRBV29-1	NA	11	TRBJ1-1	TGCAGCGTGAAAATGGGCGGGGAAGCTTTCTTT	CSVKMGGEAFF
TRBD2	TRBV2	NA	16	TRBJ2-7	TGTGCCAGCAGCCGTATTCCTAGCGGGATCGCCTACGAGCAGTACTTC	CASSRIPSGIAYEQYF
NA	TRBV15	NA	13	TRBJ2-7	TGTGCCACCAGCAGAGACAGATCCTACGAGCAGTACTTC	CATSRDRSYEQYF
NA	TRBV15	NA	14	TRBJ1-1	TGTGCCACCAGCAGACAATCGCAGGGGACTGAAGCTTTCTTT	CATSRQSQGTEAFF
TRBD1	TRBV19	NA	15	TRBJ2-3	TGTGCCAGTAGTTTTCGGGACAGGGCCCAATATACGCAGTATTTT	CASSFRDRAQYTQYF
TRBD2	TRBV5-1	NA	16	TRBJ2-7	TGCGCCAGCAGCCTGGGACTAGCGGGAGGGAACCACGAGCAGTACTTC	CASSLGLAGGNHEQYF
TRBD1	TRBV30	NA	14	TRBJ2-4	TGTGCCTGGAGTGTACGACAGGGTAGAAACATTCAGTACTTC	CAWSVRQGRNIQYF
NA	TRBV20-1	NA	11	TRBJ1-4	TGCAGTGGCCGGGGGGGCACAAAGCTGTTTTTT	CSGRGGTKLFF
NA	TRBV19	NA	16	TRBJ2-1	TGTGCCAGTAGTATACCGCGGAAAACCTCCGACAATGAGCAGTTCTTC	CASSIPRKTSDNEQFF
TRBD2	TRBV6-1	NA	15	TRBJ2-7	TGTGCCAGCAGGGAAACGACTAGCGGCGTATACGAGCAGTACTTC	CASRETTSGVYEQYF
NA	TRBV19	NA	15	TRBJ2-2	TGTGCCAGTAGTATTTGGCGCAGGGCCACCGGGGAGCTGTTTTTT	CASSIWRRATGELFF
TRBD2	TRBV5-1	NA	16	TRBJ2-5	TGCGCCAGCAGCCCGGGACTAGCGTTTTCGGGAGAGACCCAGTACTTC	CASSPGLAFSGETQYF
NA	TRBV7-9	once	14	TRBJ2-7	TGTGCCAGCAGCTTAGGACATTTAAGCTACGAGCAGTACTTC	CASSLGHLSYEQYF